Presented here are 9 T cell receptor beta chains from one specimen sequenced in a study of blood T cells in healthy people across ages. A second 7 to 11 cycle PCR used barcoded and J-beta primers. One entry per CDR3 protein results from TCRdb running MiXCR on the 5' RACE reads. In the table there are roughly 1,500,000 distinct CDR3 sequences, 34% of which are singletons. Sample: blood. The source of these receptors is a woman aged 30 to 39 in good health.

The chain couples TRBV4-1 to TRBJ1-1; no definite D call. CDR1 is MGHRA, CDR2 YSYEKL, per germline. CDR3 length equals 15 residues. V lost 4 bases to trimming and J lost 1 base, with 13 bases between them. The CDR3 coding sequence is TGCGCCAGCAGCCCTCTTGGGAGTCCGAACACTGAAGCTTTCTTT. As protein: CASSPLGSPNTEAFF.

Only a few counts were recorded for this clonotype. The V and J genes are TRBV29-1 and TRBJ2-5; the D gene could be TRBD1 or TRBD2 (5 bases each). The CDR3 contains 12 residues. V lost 8 bases, J lost 0 bases, and 10 bases lay in between. Germline loops: CDR1 SQVTM, CDR2 ANQGSEA. The CDR3 coding sequence is TGCAGCTCGTGGGGGAACCAAGAGACCCAGTACTTC. Amino acid sequence: CSSWGNQETQYF. The variable domain in full, with the rest retrieved from reference TRBV29-1 and TRBJ2-5, is SAVISQKPSRDICQRGTSLTIQCQVDSQVTMMFWYRQQPGQSLTLIATANQGSEATYESGFVIDKFPISRPNLTFSTLTVSNMSPEDSSIYLCSSWGNQETQYFGPGTRLLVL.

This clonotype was counted a few times. The rearrangement uses TRBV27 and TRBJ2-5, with 8 bases identical to TRBD1. Trimming cost V 9 bases and J 13 bases; bases outside gene matches: 16. The CDR3 sequence is 13 residues long. Germline V lookup: CDR1 MNHEY, CDR2 SMNVEV (reference sequence). CDR3 DNA: TGTGCCAGTGCGAGGGGACAAGGGGACAGGTGGTACTTC. Protein: CASARGQGDRWYF.

The V gene is TRBV6-1, the J gene TRBJ2-7, with unresolved D. V was trimmed by 5 bases and J by 6 bases, leaving 14 bases between them. Germline V CDR1 and CDR2: MNHNS, SASEGT. The length of the CDR3 is 13 residues. The CDR3 region is CASSPRAGAEQYF. The CDR3 bases are TGTGCCAGCAGTCCACGGGCCGGAGCCGAGCAGTACTTC.

The chain couples TRBV6-1 to TRBJ1-5; 8 nucleotides agree with TRBD1. The V gene's germline CDR1 is MNHNS and CDR2 SASEGT. The CDR3 consists of 14 residues. Unmatched junction bases numbered 5, after V lost 6 bases and J lost 4 bases. The CDR3 DNA reads TGTGCCAGCAGAGACCGGACAGGGAATCAGCCCCAGCATTTT. Translated, it gives CASRDRTGNQPQHF.

This clonotype was seen a few times. The V call is TRBV9, the J call TRBJ2-6; a weak D match, TRBD2 (7 bases). The CDR3 consists of 17 residues. V dropped 4 bases and J dropped 2 bases, with 16 bases sitting between them. The germline V gene has CDR1 SGDLS and CDR2 YYNGEE. The CDR3 region has the DNA TGTGCCAGCAGCCCAAGGGGGGGTTTCCCTGGGGCCAACGTCCTGACTTTC. It translates to CASSPRGGFPGANVLTF.

This chain links TRBV6-6 with TRBJ1-4, with TRBD1 matching 7 bases. CDR3 length: 14 amino acids. Germline CDR1 reads MNHNY; CDR2 reads SVGAGI (reference sequence). After removal of 9 bases from V and 4 bases from J, the junction contained 8 bases not matched to a gene. CDR3 sequence: CASQPGQINEKLFF. CDR3 nucleotides: TGTGCCAGTCAACCGGGACAGATTAATGAAAAACTGTTTTTT.

The V call is TRBV20-1, the J call TRBJ2-7, with D unclear. With 6 bases removed from V and 2 bases from J, the gap between germline ends came to 26 bases. Germline CDR1 reads DFQATT; CDR2 reads SNEGSKA (reference sequence). The CDR3 spans 17 residues. This CDR3 is CSAISASRTLFPYEQYF. The CDR3 region has the DNA TGCAGTGCGATCAGTGCGTCCAGGACCTTATTTCCCTACGAGCAGTACTTC.

This clonotype turned up a few times. This chain uses TRBV20-1 with TRBJ2-4; 7 nucleotides agree with TRBD2. With V trimmed by 6 bases and J by 3 bases, 5 bases remained unmatched. The CDR3 contains 13 residues. Germline V gene sequence: CDR1 DFQATT, CDR2 SNEGSKA (reference sequence). The CDR3 reads CSARGEDKNIQYF. DNA for the CDR3: TGCAGTGCCCGGGGGGAGGACAAAAACATTCAGTACTTC.